The 15 T cell receptor beta chains in this list originate from one sample, sequenced in a study of PD-1 blockade in classical Hodgkin lymphoma (dated by TCRdb to 2019 to 2021). Libraries came from the immunoSEQ multiplex PCR assay. TCRdb mirrors the immuneACCESS table, restricted to in-frame sequences. Some clones are absent from its copies; in checked studies, under half trace to an unresolved V gene, and the reason for the others is unknown. Present in this sample are 35,000 to 45,000 clones, 87% of which were seen just once. The ten biggest clones cover 9% of the sample. The time point label here, explained by the study, means: cycle 1 day 1 (C1D1), immediately before nivolumab initiation. Every trial patient had relapsed following autologous stem cell transplantation, and prior brentuximab vedotin exposure was what differed among cohorts A, B and C. Sequenced here: peripheral blood mononuclear cells (PBMCs), sampled at baseline. These receptors all come from a human donor with classical Hodgkin lymphoma.

The rearrangement joins TRBV21-1 to TRBJ1-4; the D call of TRBD1 is as the table states it, not checked on the DNA. TRBV21-1 is tagged as a pseudogene. This CDR3 comprises 16 residues. Written as DNA, the CDR3 is TGTGCCAGCAGCAAAAAACCAGGACAGGGAGGGGAAAAACTGTTTTTT. This gives the protein CASSKKPGQGGEKLFF.

The chain links TRBV10-3 to TRBJ2-6; 7 bases match TRBD1. Per the germline V gene, CDR1 is ENHRY and CDR2 is SYGVKD. This CDR3 spans 17 amino acids. The trim removed 5 bases at V and 4 bases at J, leaving 11 bases unmatched. The CDR3 nucleotides are TGTGCCATCAGTACACCTGACAGGGTGTACGGGGCCAACGTCCTGACTTTC. Its translation: CAISTPDRVYGANVLTF.

This clone was detected a few times. The V gene is TRBV6-5, the J gene TRBJ1-4, with D perhaps TRBD1 (6 bases). The germline V gene has CDR1 MNHEY and CDR2 SVGAGI. The CDR3 runs 14 residues. With 8 bases removed from V and 5 bases from J, the gap between germline ends came to 15 bases. The CDR3 is CASGPLGGNEKLFF. The CDR3 DNA reads TGTGCCAGCGGCCCCCTAGGGGGAAATGAAAAACTGTTTTTT.

This chain uses TRBV19 with TRBJ2-7, with no clear D. V lost 4 bases and J 2 bases, leaving 12 bases between the germline ends. The CDR3 runs 14 residues. CDR1 LNHDA and CDR2 SQIVND come from the germline V gene (reference sequence). Here the CDR3 DNA reads TGTGCCAGTAGTACAGGCTATAGCCCCTACGAGCAGTACTTC. Translated, it gives CASSTGYSPYEQYF.

This clone was detected only once. The chain employs TRBV19 and TRBJ1-2; 7 bases match TRBD1. J was trimmed by 6 bases and V by 5 bases; bases with no gene match: 3. This CDR3 comprises 12 residues. Germline CDR1 and CDR2: LNHDA and SQIVND (reference sequence). The CDR3 nucleotides are TGTGCCAGTAGTCCGACAGGGCATGGCTACACCTTC. Protein sequence: CASSPTGHGYTF.

This rearrangement joins TRBV6-5 to TRBJ2-7, with TRBD1 matching 8 bases. The CDR3 spans 15 residues. V was clipped by 2 bases and J by 4 bases; unmatched bases: 7. Per the germline V gene, CDR1 is MNHEY and CDR2 is SVGAGI. The CDR3 reads CASSYGTGTGYEQYF. CDR3 coding DNA: TGTGCCAGCAGTTACGGGACCGGGACAGGTTACGAGCAGTACTTC.

There are a few counts of this clone. The V and J genes are TRBV27 and TRBJ2-7, with D possibly matching TRBD1 (5 bases). Germline V gene sequence: CDR1 MNHEY, CDR2 SMNVEV (reference sequence). V was cut by 4 bases and J by 3 bases, with 22 bases left in between. The CDR3 has 17 amino acids. The CDR3 protein is CASSSFPGAVPYYEQYF. The CDR3 nucleotides are TGTGCCAGCAGTTCCTTCCCTGGGGCCGTACCTTACTACGAGCAGTACTTC.

The chain has TRBV27 and TRBJ2-1; 13 nucleotides match TRBD2. Trimming took 10 bases from V and 9 from J; bases not matched to a gene: 9. This CDR3 region has 14 residues. The V gene's germline CDR1 is MNHEY and CDR2 SMNVEV (reference sequence). The chain's CDR3 is CATDTSGGEGEQFF. CDR3 DNA: TGTGCCACCGATACTAGCGGGGGGGAAGGTGAGCAGTTCTTC.

The CDR3 here is CAWSSSVSYEQYF. CDR3 nucleotides: TGTGCCTGGAGTTCCTCCGTGAGCTACGAGCAGTACTTC. The chain couples TRBV30 to TRBJ2-7; no clear D gene. Between the trimmed V and J ends, which lost 2 bases and 3 bases, there was a span of 11 bases. The CDR3 extends over 13 amino acids. Germline V gene data show CDR1 as GTSNPN and CDR2 as SVGIG (reference sequence).

The genes are TRBV11-3 and TRBJ2-7; D may be TRBD1 or TRBD2 (5 bases each). Germline lookup yields CDR1 SGHNT and CDR2 YENEEA. The CDR3 loop spans 15 amino acids. V gave up 1 base and J gave up 2 bases, with 12 bases separating them. This CDR3 reads CASSLGGDLAYEQYF. The CDR3 DNA is TGTGCCAGCAGCTTAGGTGGGGACCTTGCCTACGAGCAGTACTTC.

This sequence joins TRBV6-6 and TRBJ1-1, with 9 bases lining up with TRBD1. In germline, CDR1 is MNHNY, CDR2 SVGAGI (reference sequence). V lost 6 bases, J lost 4 bases, and 9 bases stayed unmatched. The CDR3 is 15 residues long. The CDR3 DNA is TGTGCCAGCAGGGCTACAGGGGGCATAGCCACTGAAGCTTTCTTT. It codes for CASRATGGIATEAFF.

The chain recombines TRBV7-9 with TRBJ2-5; 8 nucleotides match TRBD2. The CDR3 is 17 residues long. CDR1 is SEHNR and CDR2 is FQNEAQ in the germline V gene (reference sequence). Trimming cost V 2 bases and J 5 bases; bases outside gene matches: 13. CDR3 sequence: CASSLIVMSGRDETQYF. In nucleotides, the CDR3 is TGTGCCAGCAGCTTAATCGTTATGAGCGGGAGAGACGAGACCCAGTACTTC.

This clone showed up just once. The CDR3 protein is CASSLYATTYEQYF. CDR3 DNA: TGTGCCAGCAGCTTATACGCCACCACCTACGAGCAGTACTTC. The J gene is TRBJ2-7, the V gene TRBV7-2, with no clear D. V lost 2 bases and J lost 2, with 10 bases in between. Germline values: CDR1 SGHTA, CDR2 FQGNSA. The CDR3 runs to 14 residues.

This clone was seen once. This sequence joins TRBV19 and TRBJ2-5, with 9 nucleotides matching TRBD1. This CDR3 region has 17 residues. Germline trimming cut 6 bases from V and 5 bases from J; bases unmatched to any gene: 16. Germline loops: CDR1 LNHDA, CDR2 SQIVND (reference sequence). The CDR3 loop is CASRKIPGTGPGETQYF. CDR3 bases: TGTGCCAGTAGAAAAATACCCGGGACAGGGCCGGGGGAGACCCAGTACTTC.

This sequence joins TRBV5-3 and TRBJ2-7; tentatively, D is TRBD1 (6 bases). TRBV5-3 is an open reading frame whose function is uncertain. The CDR3 is 12 amino acids. V was clipped by 4 bases and J by 5 bases, with 10 bases between them. The chain's CDR3 is CARSLQGHEQYF. The DNA for the CDR3 is TGTGCCAGAAGCCTACAGGGTCACGAGCAGTACTTC.